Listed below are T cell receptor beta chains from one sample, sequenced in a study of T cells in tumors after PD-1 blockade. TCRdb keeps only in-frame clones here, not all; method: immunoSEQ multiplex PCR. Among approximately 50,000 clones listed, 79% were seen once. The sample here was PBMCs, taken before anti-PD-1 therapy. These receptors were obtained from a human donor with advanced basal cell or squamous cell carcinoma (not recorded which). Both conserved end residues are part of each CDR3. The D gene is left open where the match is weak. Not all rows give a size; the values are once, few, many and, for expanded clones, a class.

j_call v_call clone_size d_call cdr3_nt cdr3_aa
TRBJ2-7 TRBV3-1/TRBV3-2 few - TGTGCCAGCAGCCAAAGAAACGAGCAGTACTTC CASSQRNEQYF
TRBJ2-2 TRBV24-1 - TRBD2 TGTGCCACCAGTACAGCGGGGTACTCCGGGGAGCTGTTTTTT CATSTAGYSGELFF
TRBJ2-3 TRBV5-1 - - TGCGCCAGCGTTAAGACGGACAGAATCACAGATACGCAGTATTTT CASVKTDRITDTQYF
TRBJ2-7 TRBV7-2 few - TGTGCCAGCAGCCCCTGGCCAGCGAACTCCTACGAGCAGTACTTC CASSPWPANSYEQYF
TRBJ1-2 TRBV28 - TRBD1 TGTGCCAGCAGTCAATCGGGACAGGGCGTGCGGGGCTACACCTTC CASSQSGQGVRGYTF
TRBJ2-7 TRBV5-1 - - TGCGCCAGCAGCCGACTGGAGGGGTCGAACGAGCAGTACTTC CASSRLEGSNEQYF
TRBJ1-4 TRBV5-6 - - TGTGCCAGCAGCCACGGACAGTTACTAAATGAAAAACTGTTTTTT CASSHGQLLNEKLFF
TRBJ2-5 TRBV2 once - TGTGCCAGCATCGGGCTCCAAGAGACCCAGTACTTC CASIGLQETQYF
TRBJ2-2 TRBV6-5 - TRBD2 TGTGCCAGCAGGACTAGCGGGGGGTCCGGGGAGCTGTTTTTT CASRTSGGSGELFF
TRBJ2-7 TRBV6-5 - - TGTGCCAGCAGTTATGGCAGGCGTATGGCCGAGCAGTACTTC CASSYGRRMAEQYF
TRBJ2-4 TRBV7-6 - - TGTGCCAGCAGCTTAGGGGGCAGGGTGAAAAACATTCAGTACTTC CASSLGGRVKNIQYF
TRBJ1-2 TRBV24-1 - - TGTGCCACCAGTGATTCTTGGACCAACTATGGCTACACCTTC CATSDSWTNYGYTF
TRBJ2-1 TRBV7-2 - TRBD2 TGTGCCAGCAGCTCCATAGCGGGAGGGTACAATGAGCAGTTCTTC CASSSIAGGYNEQFF
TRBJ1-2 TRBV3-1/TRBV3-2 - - TGTGCCAGCAGCCGGGACACTAACTATGGCTACACCTTC CASSRDTNYGYTF
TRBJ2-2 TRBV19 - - TGTGCCAGTAGTATCGCCAGGGGGGGAACCGGGGAGCTGTTTTTT CASSIARGGTGELFF
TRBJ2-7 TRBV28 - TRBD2 TGTGCCAGCAATTCCGGGACTAGCGGATACGAGCAGTACTTC CASNSGTSGYEQYF
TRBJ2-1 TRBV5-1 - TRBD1 TGCGCCAGCAGCTTGGCGCCAGGACAGGGGGCGGCTAGCGGGGTCTACAATGAGCAGTTCTTC CASSLAPGQGAASGVYNEQFF
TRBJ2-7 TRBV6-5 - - TGTGCCAGCATCGATGGGGGGGAGCAGTACTTC CASIDGGEQYF
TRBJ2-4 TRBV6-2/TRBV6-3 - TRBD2 TGTGCCAGCAGCGCCGTGAGTAGCGGGAGTTTCCAACGGGCCAAAAACATTCAGTACTTC CASSAVSSGSFQRAKNIQYF
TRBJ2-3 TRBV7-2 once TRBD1 TGTGCCAGCAGCTCGAGGATCGGGACAGGCACAGATACGCAGTATTTT CASSSRIGTGTDTQYF
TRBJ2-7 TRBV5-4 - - TGTGCCAGCAGCTTGGAGGTAGCGAGGTCCTACGAGCAGTACTTC CASSLEVARSYEQYF
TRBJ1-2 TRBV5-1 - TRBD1 TGCGCCAGCAGGGTCAGAACAGGGGGCGAGGGTGGCTACACCTTC CASRVRTGGEGGYTF
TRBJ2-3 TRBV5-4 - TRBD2 TGTGCCAGCAGCCTGGTGGGGGGGATCACAGATACGCAGTATTTT CASSLVGGITDTQYF
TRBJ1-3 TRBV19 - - TGTGCCAGTAGTGCAGGAACAGGGAGGTTCGGAAACACCATATATTTT CASSAGTGRFGNTIYF
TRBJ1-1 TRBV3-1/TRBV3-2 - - TGTGCCAGCAGCCAAGAGGACAGAAACACTGAAGCTTTCTTT CASSQEDRNTEAFF
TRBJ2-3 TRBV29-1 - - TGCAGCGTTGATAGACCTTCCACAGATACGCAGTATTTT CSVDRPSTDTQYF
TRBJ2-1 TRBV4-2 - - TGTGCCAGCAGCCAAGAAGGAACAGTGGATAGCCCCGATGAGCAGTTCTTC CASSQEGTVDSPDEQFF
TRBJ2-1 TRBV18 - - TGTGCCAGCTCACCCGTGGGAAATGAGCAGTTCTTC CASSPVGNEQFF
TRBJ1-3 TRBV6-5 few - TGTGCCAGCAGGGTCCTGGACGGCTCTGGAAACACCATATATTTT CASRVLDGSGNTIYF
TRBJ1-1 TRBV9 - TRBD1 TGTGCCAGCAGCGTAGGGGGACAGGGGAACACTGAAGCTTTCTTT CASSVGGQGNTEAFF
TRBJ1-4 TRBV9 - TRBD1 TGTGCCAGCAGCGTCAACAGGGGGCCTAATGAAAAACTGTTTTTT CASSVNRGPNEKLFF
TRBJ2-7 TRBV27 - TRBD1 TGTGCCAGCAGTACCAGGACAGGTGACTCCTACGAGCAGTACTTC CASSTRTGDSYEQYF
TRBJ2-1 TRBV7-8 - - TGTGCCAGCAGCTTAGCGCGGGACTACAATGAGCAGTTCTTC CASSLARDYNEQFF
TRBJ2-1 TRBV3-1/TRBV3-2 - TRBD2 TGTGCCAGCAGACAAGCCACTAGCGGGGGGCAAAATGAGCAGTTCTTC CASRQATSGGQNEQFF
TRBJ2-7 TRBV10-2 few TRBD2 TGCGCCAGCCGCGAGATGGCGGGGGGGCCTGTCGAGCAGTACTTC CASREMAGGPVEQYF
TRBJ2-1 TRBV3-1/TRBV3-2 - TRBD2 TGTGCCAGCAGCCCCGGGACTAGAGAGGGTGAGCAGTTCTTC CASSPGTREGEQFF
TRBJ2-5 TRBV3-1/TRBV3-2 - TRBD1 TGTGCCAGCAGCTTCAGGGGGCCCCCAGAGTACTTC CASSFRGPPEYF
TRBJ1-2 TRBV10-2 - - TGCGCCAGCAGCCGCCGACCCGAAGACGCCTATGGCTACACCTTC CASSRRPEDAYGYTF
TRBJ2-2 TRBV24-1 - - TGTGCCACCAGTGACTCAGGGCGGGGCGGGGAGCTGTTTTTT CATSDSGRGGELFF
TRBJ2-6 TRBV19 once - TGTGCCAGTAGTATAGGGGGCTCTGGGGCCAACGTCCTGACTTTC CASSIGGSGANVLTF
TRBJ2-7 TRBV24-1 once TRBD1 TGTGCCACCAGTGATCATTCCGGGACAGGGATATACGAGCAGTACTTC CATSDHSGTGIYEQYF
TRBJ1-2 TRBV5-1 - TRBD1 TGCGCCAGCAGCTTAGGGGGCAGCATGGACTACACCTTC CASSLGGSMDYTF
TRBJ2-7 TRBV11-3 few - TGTGCCAGCAGCCCTTTCCTCTCTAGAGTTGGCGAGCAGTACTTC CASSPFLSRVGEQYF
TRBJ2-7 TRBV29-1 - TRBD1 TGCAGCGTTGAAATCTACAGGGGGCGATCCTACGAGCAGTACTTC CSVEIYRGRSYEQYF
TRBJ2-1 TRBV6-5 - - TGTGCCAGCAGTTACTCGGGGGGGCCGCAGAATGAGCAGTTCTTC CASSYSGGPQNEQFF
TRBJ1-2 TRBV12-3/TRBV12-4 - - TGTGCCAGCAGTCACAGGTCGGGCTATGGCTACACCTTC CASSHRSGYGYTF
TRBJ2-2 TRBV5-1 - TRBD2 TGCGCCAGCAGACCCGTACTAGCGGAGGATACCGGGGAGCTGTTTTTT CASRPVLAEDTGELFF
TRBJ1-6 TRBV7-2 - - TGTGCCAGCAGCTCCCCAGGGAATTCACCCCTCCACTTT CASSSPGNSPLHF
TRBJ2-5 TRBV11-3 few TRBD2 TGTGCCAGCAGCCGGCGGGGGGAGGGAGAGACCCAGTACTTC CASSRRGEGETQYF
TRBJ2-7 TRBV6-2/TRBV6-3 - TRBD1 TGTGCCAGCAGTCCCCCGGGACAGGGAGCCTTGCAGTACTTC CASSPPGQGALQYF
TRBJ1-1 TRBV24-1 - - TGTGCCACCAGTGATAGACTAAACACTGAAGCTTTCTTT CATSDRLNTEAFF
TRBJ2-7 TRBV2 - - TGTGCCAGCGGGACGTACTCCTACGAGCAGTACTTC CASGTYSYEQYF
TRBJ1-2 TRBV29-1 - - TGCAGCGTTGAAGTTAACGACATTTTGAATGGCTACACCTTC CSVEVNDILNGYTF
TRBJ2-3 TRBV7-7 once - TGTGCCAGCAGCTTACAAGCGGGCGCTAGCACAGATACGCAGTATTTT CASSLQAGASTDTQYF
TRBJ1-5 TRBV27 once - TGTGCCAGCAGTTCCTTCGAAGGGACGGAGCCCCAGCATTTT CASSSFEGTEPQHF
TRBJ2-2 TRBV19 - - TGTGCCAGTACCCAAGTTATGAACACCGGGGAGCTGTTTTTT CASTQVMNTGELFF
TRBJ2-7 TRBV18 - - TGTGCCAGCTCACCAAATTTGGTCCTCGTGAACGAGCAGTACTTC CASSPNLVLVNEQYF